The text below deals with one TCR beta chain. No cognate antigen has been identified for it. Base quality data are lacking; no much larger clone is found one base away. This entry comes from a study of blood T cell repertoires in COVID-19 (dated by TCRdb to 2020 to 2021). About the study as a whole: Samples from collaborators originated in the United States, Italy and Spain and spanned both the acute and convalescent phases of COVID-19. The dataset comprised deeply sampled blood TCRbeta repertoires from subjects exposed to, actively infected with, or recovered from COVID-19. Nearly every sample came with metadata listing a de-identified subject ID, COVID-19 status, age in years and sex. Samples came from the ongoing ImmuneRACE study (first 160 participants) plus 1,254 subjects from 6 global collaborators. The material from the prospective study consisted of cDNA or gDNA derived from T cells, B-cell-depleted T cells, or PBMCs. The repertoires were released in a freely available public database intended as a resource for research on the immune response to SARS-CoV-2. Where HLA class I and class II types were available, the types were taken from metadata supplied by the sample provider, not from assay-based typing. Broad study findings and their caveats: Clinical and demographic metadata were provided uncurated, with the amount varying by source and participant.

Collaborating institutions collected whole blood in K2EDTA tubes following their own protocols. For TCRbeta analysis, collaborator samples were shipped as frozen whole blood, as isolated PBMCs, or as DNA extracted from either sample type. TCRbeta CDR3 regions were amplified from genomic DNA by means of the immunoSEQ Assay, a bias-controlled multiplex PCR. The paper's processing steps were these. The number of nucleated cells in each sample was estimated from the amplification of reference gene primers within the assay. To quantify the absolute abundance of each unique TCRbeta CDR3 rearrangement, sequence reads were collapsed and filtered. For each sample, productive Simpson clonality was calculated by taking the square root of Simpson's diversity index across productive rearrangements. The table was pulled from immuneACCESS by TCRdb, which kept in-frame rearrangements only. Such tables lose some clones; where checked, under half of the loss comes from unresolved V genes, and the rest has no known cause. The V and J calls and clone size come from that table; D and trimming were worked out from the DNA. The sample table lists some 260,000 clones, more than 60% of them with a count of one. The ten largest clones take up 3% to 4% of the sample.

CDR1 and CDR2, per the germline V gene, are SGHDT and YYEEEE. From its cysteine to its phenylalanine, the CDR3 spans 16 amino acids. Just CDR3 DNA is preserved here, 48 bases in frame from base 1. The V end loses 2 bases and the J end loses 0 bases, and a stretch of 12 bases separates them. The V gene is TRBV5-6 and the J gene is TRBJ1-5; the D segment cannot be called with confidence. The clonotype originates from a woman between 40 and 50 years old with active or convalescent COVID-19. Sequenced: peripheral blood. The CDR3 reads CASSFNSYGSNQPQHF. The DNA is TGTGCCAGCAGCTTTAATTCATACGGTAGCAATCAGCCCCAGCATTTT.